This is a list of T cell receptor beta chains from one sample in a study of blood T cell repertoires in COVID-19. Profiling relied on immunoSEQ multiplex PCR, and the TCRdb table lists in-frame clones only, not all of them. The repertoire holds fewer than 400,000 clones, with roughly 90% as singletons. Material for sequencing was PBMCs or T cells enriched from blood (not recorded which). These receptors came from a woman aged 30 to 39 who had recovered from COVID-19. Both conserved end residues are part of each CDR3. A D gene is named only where the DNA matches it firmly. Size is omitted from some rows. Given values are once, few, many or a class for expanded clones.

size: NA
D: NA
J: TRBJ1-4
V: TRBV5-6
CDR3: CASSLAGYNEKLFF
DNA: TGTGCCAGCAGCTTAGCAGGTTACAATGAAAAACTGTTTTTT

size: NA
D: TRBD2
J: TRBJ2-5
V: TRBV27
CDR3: CASSLRPSGGERETQYF
DNA: TGTGCCAGCAGTTTACGGCCTAGCGGGGGGGAGCGAGAGACCCAGTACTTC

size: NA
D: TRBD1
J: TRBJ1-2
V: TRBV5-1
CDR3: CASSSGQGGYYGYTF
DNA: TGCGCCAGCAGCTCCGGACAGGGGGGGTACTATGGCTACACCTTC

size: NA
D: NA
J: TRBJ2-5
V: TRBV2
CDR3: CASNSGETQYF
DNA: TGTGCCAGCAATTCCGGAGAGACCCAGTACTTC

size: few
D: NA
J: TRBJ2-2
V: TRBV14
CDR3: CASSQVKTGELFF
DNA: TGTGCCAGCAGCCAAGTCAAAACCGGGGAGCTGTTTTTT

size: NA
D: NA
J: TRBJ2-5
V: TRBV15
CDR3: CATSRDRPSLQETQYF
DNA: TGTGCCACCAGCAGAGATAGGCCTAGCTTACAAGAGACCCAGTACTTC

size: NA
D: TRBD1
J: TRBJ1-5
V: TRBV19
CDR3: CASRTGGRGNQPQHF
DNA: TGTGCCAGTAGAACAGGGGGCCGAGGCAATCAGCCCCAGCATTTT

size: NA
D: TRBD1
J: TRBJ2-2
V: TRBV7-2
CDR3: CASSSSLGTVRELFF
DNA: TGTGCCAGCAGCTCTAGTTTGGGGACAGTAAGGGAGCTGTTTTTT

size: NA
D: TRBD2
J: TRBJ2-7
V: TRBV4-2
CDR3: CASSFGLARVDEQYF
DNA: TGTGCCAGCAGCTTTGGACTAGCCCGCGTAGACGAGCAGTACTTC

size: NA
D: TRBD1
J: TRBJ1-6
V: TRBV2
CDR3: CASGQGTNSPLHF
DNA: TGTGCCAGCGGACAGGGAACTAATTCACCCCTCCACTTT

size: NA
D: NA
J: TRBJ1-1
V: TRBV5-1
CDR3: CASSAYHSNAEAFF
DNA: TGCGCCAGCAGCGCATACCACTCGAACGCTGAAGCTTTCTTT

size: NA
D: NA
J: TRBJ1-4
V: TRBV28
CDR3: CASSSTGKGATNEKLFF
DNA: TGTGCCAGCAGTTCCACAGGGAAGGGGGCAACTAATGAAAAACTGTTTTTT

size: NA
D: NA
J: TRBJ1-3
V: TRBV28
CDR3: CASSLIGGSGNTIYF
DNA: TGTGCCAGCAGTTTAATAGGGGGCTCTGGAAACACCATATATTTT

size: NA
D: TRBD1
J: TRBJ1-4
V: TRBV4-3
CDR3: CASSQNTGGEKLFF
DNA: TGCGCCAGCAGCCAGAATACAGGGGGTGAAAAACTGTTTTTT

size: NA
D: NA
J: TRBJ1-5
V: TRBV24-1
CDR3: CATSGGINQPQHF
DNA: TGTGCCACCAGTGGCGGGATCAATCAGCCCCAGCATTTT

size: NA
D: TRBD2
J: TRBJ2-3
V: TRBV7-9
CDR3: CASSRGLAGADTQYF
DNA: TGTGCCAGCAGCCGGGGACTAGCGGGAGCAGATACGCAGTATTTT

size: NA
D: TRBD1
J: TRBJ2-4
V: TRBV12-3/TRBV12-4
CDR3: CASEGADSIQYF
DNA: TGTGCCAGCGAGGGGGCGGATAGCATTCAGTACTTC

size: NA
D: TRBD1
J: TRBJ2-7
V: TRBV4-2
CDR3: CASSQAGQGVEQYF
DNA: TGTGCCAGCAGCCAGGCGGGACAGGGAGTCGAGCAGTACTTC

size: NA
D: TRBD1
J: TRBJ2-7
V: TRBV6-5
CDR3: CASSGGVGEQYF
DNA: TGTGCCAGTTCAGGGGGAGTGGGCGAGCAGTACTTC

size: NA
D: NA
J: TRBJ2-1
V: TRBV27
CDR3: CASSLSRGAVGEQFF
DNA: TGTGCCAGCAGTTTATCCAGGGGCGCGGTCGGTGAGCAGTTCTTC

size: few
D: TRBD1
J: TRBJ1-2
V: TRBV28
CDR3: CASSLDRGSKGYTF
DNA: TGTGCCAGCAGCCTCGACAGGGGAAGTAAAGGCTACACCTTC

size: NA
D: NA
J: TRBJ1-2
V: TRBV4-2
CDR3: CASSQDLGGSNYGYTF
DNA: TGTGCCAGCAGCCAAGACCTCGGGGGGTCTAACTATGGCTACACCTTC

size: few
D: NA
J: TRBJ2-7
V: TRBV5-7
CDR3: CASSFPYRRAYEQYF
DNA: TGTGCCAGCAGCTTCCCCTACCGCCGAGCTTACGAGCAGTACTTC

size: NA
D: TRBD2
J: TRBJ2-5
V: TRBV18
CDR3: CASSPRTSGNQETQYF
DNA: TGTGCCAGCTCACCACGTACTAGCGGGAACCAAGAGACCCAGTACTTC

size: few
D: TRBD2
J: TRBJ2-1
V: TRBV7-9
CDR3: CASSKGGLAGSNEQFF
DNA: TGTGCCAGCTCCAAAGGGGGACTAGCGGGGTCTAATGAGCAGTTCTTC

size: NA
D: NA
J: TRBJ1-3
V: TRBV9
CDR3: CASSPMSSGNTIYF
DNA: TGTGCCAGCAGCCCCATGAGCTCTGGAAACACCATATATTTT

size: few
D: TRBD2
J: TRBJ2-3
V: TRBV27
CDR3: CASSPLRRGGLFRTDTQYF
DNA: TGTGCCAGCAGCCCTCTTAGGCGCGGGGGTTTGTTTCGCACAGATACGCAGTATTTT

size: once
D: TRBD1
J: TRBJ2-1
V: TRBV7-8
CDR3: CASSLAYTGVNEQFF
DNA: TGTGCCAGCAGCTTAGCTTACACAGGGGTCAATGAGCAGTTCTTC

size: few
D: TRBD2
J: TRBJ2-7
V: TRBV5-1
CDR3: CASSLSGGSYEQYF
DNA: TGCGCCAGCAGCCTCAGCGGGGGCTCCTACGAGCAGTACTTC

size: few
D: NA
J: TRBJ1-4
V: TRBV7-9
CDR3: CASSTGTTEKLFF
DNA: TGTGCCAGCAGCACCGGGACAACTGAAAAACTGTTTTTT

size: NA
D: NA
J: TRBJ2-7
V: TRBV7-9
CDR3: CAAGYEQYF
DNA: TGTGCTGCGGGTTACGAGCAGTACTTC

size: NA
D: TRBD1
J: TRBJ2-3
V: TRBV5-1
CDR3: CASSQTGSRTDTQYF
DNA: TGCGCCAGCAGCCAGACAGGGTCGAGGACAGATACGCAGTATTTT

size: NA
D: TRBD2
J: TRBJ2-2
V: TRBV3-1/TRBV3-2
CDR3: CASHRRGGRTGELFF
DNA: TGTGCCTCTCACCGGCGGGGGGGCCGGACCGGGGAGCTGTTTTTT

size: NA
D: NA
J: TRBJ2-7
V: TRBV6-2/TRBV6-3
CDR3: CASSPPQAGSYEQYF
DNA: TGTGCCAGCAGTCCCCCCCAAGCGGGCTCCTACGAGCAGTACTTC

size: NA
D: TRBD1
J: TRBJ1-2
V: TRBV7-9
CDR3: CASSLDRGNGYTF
DNA: TGTGCCAGCAGCCTCGACAGGGGCAATGGCTACACCTTC

size: NA
D: NA
J: TRBJ1-5
V: TRBV4-2
CDR3: CASSQDRTGTPRSQPQHF
DNA: TGTGCCAGCAGCCAAGATAGAACCGGGACACCGAGGTCCCAGCCCCAGCATTTT

size: NA
D: TRBD2
J: TRBJ2-1
V: TRBV7-3
CDR3: CASSPTSGRVSYNEQFF
DNA: TGTGCCAGCAGCCCGACTAGCGGGAGAGTCTCCTACAATGAGCAGTTCTTC

size: NA
D: NA
J: TRBJ2-7
V: TRBV11-2
CDR3: CASSLGPDYEQYF
DNA: TGTGCCAGCAGCTTAGGGCCAGATTACGAGCAGTACTTC

size: once
D: TRBD2
J: TRBJ2-5
V: TRBV28
CDR3: CASSFSGLAETQYF
DNA: TGTGCCAGCAGTTTTTCGGGACTAGCGGAGACCCAGTACTTC

size: few
D: NA
J: TRBJ1-5
V: TRBV7-2
CDR3: CASSLAGSNQPQHF
DNA: TGTGCCAGCAGCTTAGCCGGGAGCAATCAGCCCCAGCATTTT

size: NA
D: NA
J: TRBJ2-3
V: TRBV9
CDR3: CASSTARDTQYF
DNA: TGTGCCAGCAGTACCGCGCGGGATACGCAGTATTTT

size: NA
D: NA
J: TRBJ1-4
V: TRBV28
CDR3: CASNSHSGGANEKLFF
DNA: TGTGCCAGCAATTCACACTCGGGGGGGGCTAATGAAAAACTGTTTTTT

size: NA
D: NA
J: TRBJ1-1
V: TRBV2
CDR3: CASSDPPGPEAFF
DNA: TGTGCCAGCAGTGACCCACCAGGGCCTGAAGCTTTCTTT

size: NA
D: NA
J: TRBJ1-3
V: TRBV20-1
CDR3: CSASSGSGTGNTIYF
DNA: TGCAGTGCTAGTTCGGGTTCGGGTACTGGAAACACCATATATTTT

size: once
D: NA
J: TRBJ2-1
V: TRBV7-2
CDR3: CASKQGWSYNEQFF
DNA: TGTGCCAGCAAACAGGGTTGGTCCTACAATGAGCAGTTCTTC

size: NA
D: NA
J: TRBJ2-1
V: TRBV11-2
CDR3: CASSFLGMRAIENEQFF
DNA: TGTGCCAGCAGCTTCCTTGGGATGCGGGCTATAGAAAATGAGCAGTTCTTC

size: NA
D: TRBD1
J: TRBJ2-2
V: TRBV7-9
CDR3: CASKARAGGVTGELFF
DNA: TGTGCCAGCAAGGCTCGGGCAGGGGGTGTCACCGGGGAGCTGTTTTTT

size: NA
D: NA
J: TRBJ1-2
V: TRBV6-1
CDR3: CASSEALGAYYGYTF
DNA: TGTGCCAGCAGTGAAGCTCTGGGGGCGTATTATGGCTACACCTTC

size: NA
D: TRBD1
J: TRBJ2-7
V: TRBV6-5
CDR3: CASSPTRGIYEQYF
DNA: TGTGCCAGCAGTCCAACCAGGGGGATCTACGAGCAGTACTTC

size: NA
D: NA
J: TRBJ2-5
V: TRBV13
CDR3: CASSSRATGGRETQYF
DNA: TGTGCCAGCAGCTCCAGGGCGACAGGCGGCCGGGAGACCCAGTACTTC

size: NA
D: NA
J: TRBJ1-2
V: TRBV6-5
CDR3: CASSPRSGLGYGYTF
DNA: TGTGCCAGCAGTCCGCGTTCAGGGTTGGGCTATGGCTACACCTTC

size: NA
D: NA
J: TRBJ2-3
V: TRBV7-2
CDR3: CASNLGGVPTDTQYF
DNA: TGTGCCAGCAACTTGGGTGGAGTTCCCACAGATACGCAGTATTTT

size: few
D: TRBD2
J: TRBJ2-1
V: TRBV5-6
CDR3: CASSLYRSGGLLGNEQFF
DNA: TGTGCCAGCAGCTTGTACAGGAGCGGGGGCCTTCTGGGGAATGAGCAGTTCTTC

size: NA
D: NA
J: TRBJ1-5
V: TRBV30
CDR3: CAWSVGGSNQPQHF
DNA: TGTGCCTGGAGTGTAGGGGGAAGCAATCAGCCCCAGCATTTT

size: NA
D: NA
J: TRBJ1-5
V: TRBV28
CDR3: CASSLLQGSGQPQHF
DNA: TGTGCCAGCAGTTTACTTCAGGGTAGCGGGCAGCCCCAGCATTTT